This T cell receptor beta chain appears in the sequencing data of a study of Ad26.COV2.S vaccination and SARS-CoV-2 variants. For the study at large: Once or twice, 56 days apart, Ad26.COV2.S was delivered intramuscularly.

Study observations and caveats: Breadth measured for non-spike TCRs was similar across vaccine and placebo recipients.

The germline V and J ends were trimmed by 4 bases and 9 bases, with 22 bases remaining between them. The CDR3 runs 15 residues. The germline gives CDR1 GTSNPN, CDR2 SVGIG (reference sequence). Remarks on this clone: Its antigen is undetermined.

Treatment: approximately 18 received Ad26.COV2.S at low or high dose, single or two shots; 5 received placebo; per-sample allocation not given. The investigators took samples on day 63 after the first vaccine or placebo injection. Adults aged 18-55 years in Boston included the donor. In the vaccine, an Ad26 vector expressed the SARS-CoV-2 spike of the Wuhan strain. Measured with immunoSEQ multiplex PCR; TCRdb has only the in-frame clones, and not every one. The table lists roughly 680,000 clones, 80% to 90% of them singletons. This sequence was found in a person aged 18-65 years who received the Ad26.COV2.S COVID-19 vaccine or a placebo. This chain joins TRBV30 and TRBJ2-1; D tentatively reads TRBD1 or TRBD2 (5 bases each). This specimen was peripheral blood, taken in a trial of Ad26.COV2.S vaccine versus placebo. The CDR3 nucleotides read TGTGCCTGGACGACCGGGACCCGTGACCATGGTGAGCAGTTCTTC. It is translated as CAWTTGTRDHGEQFF.